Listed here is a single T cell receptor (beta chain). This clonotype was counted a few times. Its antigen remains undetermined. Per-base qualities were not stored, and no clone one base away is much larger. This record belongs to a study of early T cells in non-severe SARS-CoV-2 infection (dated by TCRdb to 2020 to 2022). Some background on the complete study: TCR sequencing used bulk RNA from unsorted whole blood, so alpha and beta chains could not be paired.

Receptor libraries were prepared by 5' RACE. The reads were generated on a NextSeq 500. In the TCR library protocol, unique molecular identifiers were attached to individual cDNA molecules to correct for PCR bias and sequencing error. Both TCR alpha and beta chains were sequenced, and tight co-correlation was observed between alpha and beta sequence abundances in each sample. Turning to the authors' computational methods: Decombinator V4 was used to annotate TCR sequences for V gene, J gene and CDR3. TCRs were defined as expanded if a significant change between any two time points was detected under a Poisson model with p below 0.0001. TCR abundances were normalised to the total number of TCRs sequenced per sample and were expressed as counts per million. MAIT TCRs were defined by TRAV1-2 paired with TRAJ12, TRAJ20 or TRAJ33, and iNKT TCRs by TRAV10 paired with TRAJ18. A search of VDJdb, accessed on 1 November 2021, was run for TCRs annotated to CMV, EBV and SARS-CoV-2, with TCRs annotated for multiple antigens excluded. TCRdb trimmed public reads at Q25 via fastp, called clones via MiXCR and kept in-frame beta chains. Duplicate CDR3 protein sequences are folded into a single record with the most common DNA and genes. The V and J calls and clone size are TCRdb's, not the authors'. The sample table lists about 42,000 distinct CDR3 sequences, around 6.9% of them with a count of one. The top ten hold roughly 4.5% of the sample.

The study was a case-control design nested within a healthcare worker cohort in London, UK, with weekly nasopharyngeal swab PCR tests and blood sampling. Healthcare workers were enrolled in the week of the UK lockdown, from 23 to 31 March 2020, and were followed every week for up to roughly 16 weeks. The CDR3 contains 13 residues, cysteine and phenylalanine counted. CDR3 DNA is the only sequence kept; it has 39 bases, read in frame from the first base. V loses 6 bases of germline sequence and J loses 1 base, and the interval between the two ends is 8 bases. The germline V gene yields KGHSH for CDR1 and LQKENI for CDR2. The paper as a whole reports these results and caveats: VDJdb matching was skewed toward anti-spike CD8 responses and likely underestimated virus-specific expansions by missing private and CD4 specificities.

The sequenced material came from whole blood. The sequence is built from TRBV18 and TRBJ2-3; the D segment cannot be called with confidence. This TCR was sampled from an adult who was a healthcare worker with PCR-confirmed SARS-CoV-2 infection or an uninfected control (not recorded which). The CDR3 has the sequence CASSPDGTDTQYF. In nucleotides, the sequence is TGTGCCAGCTCGCCGGACGGCACAGATACGCAGTATTTT.